This passage covers 20 T cell receptor beta chains from one sample sequenced in a study of low-dose radiotherapy and immunotherapy resistance in tumors. Regarding time point: before trial treatment. With TRAV- and TRBV-specific primers, first-strand cDNA was made, covering the alpha and beta chains. TCR amplification ran roughly 21 PCR cycles using constant-region and V-primer adapter primers. TCRdb re-analysed the reads in MiXCR, keeping a single row per CDR3 protein. The table lists about 39,000 distinct CDR3 sequences, roughly 30% of them singletons. This sample comprised PBMCs, obtained before treatment. All receptors derive from a male donor with gallbladder cancer.

In DNA form, the CDR3 reads TGCAGCGTTGATAGGGCCGGGGCCTATGGCTACACCTTC. Residues: CSVDRAGAYGYTF. V gene TRBV29-1 combines with J gene TRBJ1-2; D perhaps matches TRBD1 (5 bases). The V and J ends lost 3 bases and 4 bases respectively, with 12 bases between them. The CDR3 is 13 residues long. Germline V CDR1 and CDR2: SQVTM, ANQGSEA. Filled out from reference TRBV29-1 and TRBJ1-2, the complete variable domain reads SAVISQKPSRDICQRGTSLTIQCQVDSQVTMMFWYRQQPGQSLTLIATANQGSEATYESGFVIDKFPISRPNLTFSTLTVSNMSPEDSSIYLCSVDRAGAYGYTFGSGTRLTVV.

This sequence joins TRBV24-1 and TRBJ1-2, with 7 bases fitting TRBD1. In germline, CDR1 is KGHDR, CDR2 SFDVKD. V shed 3 bases, J shed 4 bases, and the junction held 7 bases outside the gene matches. This CDR3 comprises 15 residues. In nucleotides, the CDR3 is TGTGCCACCAGTGATGCAACGGGACAGACCTATGGCTACACCTTC. Amino acid sequence: CATSDATGQTYGYTF.

This clonotype was seen at least ten times. The V gene is TRBV19, the J gene TRBJ2-3; 10 bases are shared with TRBD1. The CDR3 is 14 residues long. Germline-derived CDR1 and CDR2 are LNHDA and SQIVND (reference sequence). V shed 2 bases, J shed 6 bases, and the junction held 2 bases outside the gene matches. In DNA form, the CDR3 reads TGTGCCAGTAGTATATCGACAGGGGGCGATACGCAGTATTTT. The encoded protein is CASSISTGGDTQYF.

The table lists this clonotype with many counts. V is TRBV5-1 and J is TRBJ2-1; 10 positions match TRBD1. This CDR3 is 15 amino acids long. Trimming cost V 5 bases and J 4 bases; bases outside gene matches: 6. Germline assignment: CDR1 SGHRS and CDR2 YFSETQ. DNA for the CDR3: TGCGCCAGCAGATCCGGGACAGGGGTATACAATGAGCAGTTCTTC. This gives the protein CASRSGTGVYNEQFF.

By share, this clonotype ranks as medium-sized. The chain couples TRBV28 to TRBJ2-1, with 8 bases that match TRBD1. Germline assignment: CDR1 MDHEN and CDR2 SYDVKM. With 4 bases clipped from V and 2 bases from J, the junction kept 7 bases outside the gene matches. This CDR3 has 16 amino acids. CDR3: CASSSPGTGAYNEQFF. As DNA, the CDR3 is TGTGCCAGCAGTTCCCCCGGGACAGGCGCCTACAATGAGCAGTTCTTC.

Many counts were recorded for this clonotype. This chain joins TRBV25-1 and TRBJ2-3; D ambiguous. The germline CDR1 and CDR2 sequences are MGHDK and SYGVNS. V lost 4 bases to trimming and J lost 3 bases, with 5 bases between them. The CDR3 is made up of 12 amino acids. This CDR3 reads CASSVGTDTQYF. DNA of the CDR3: TGTGCCAGCAGTGTCGGGACAGATACGCAGTATTTT.

The chain recombines TRBV12-3 or TRBV12-4 with TRBJ2-1, with TRBD2 matching over 15 bases. The V segment lost 3 bases and the J segment 6 bases; nucleotides outside the gene matches: 18. The CDR3 runs 21 residues. Here the CDR3 DNA reads TGTGCCAGCAGTTTCGGGACTAGCGGGGGGTACCTCAAGGGGGTAACCAATGAGCAGTTCTTC. Translated: CASSFGTSGGYLKGVTNEQFF.

The DNA for the CDR3 is TGTGCCAGCGCAGCTGGACAGGGGGGTTCAACTTTCTTT. Protein product: CASAAGQGGSTFF. V is TRBV2 and J is TRBJ1-1; 10 bases fit TRBD1. The length of the CDR3 is 13 residues. V shed 8 bases and J 12 bases; nucleotides not matched to a gene: 12. The V gene's germline CDR1 is SNHLY and CDR2 FYNNEI.

To note about this clonotype: The likely explanation is a read error, given a far larger clone one base away. The chain recombines TRBV6-1 with TRBJ2-1, with D perhaps TRBD2 (6 bases). Germline CDR1 is MNHNS and CDR2 is SASEGT. V was shortened by 6 bases and J by 2 bases, with 14 bases between the two germline ends. This CDR3 has 15 amino acids. The CDR3 here is CASSYLAKTYNEQFF. CDR3 sequence (DNA): TGTGCCAGCAGCTATCTAGCGAAGACCTACAATGAGCAGTTCTTC.

The V and J genes are TRBV9 and TRBJ1-4, with TRBD1 matching over 8 bases. CDR3 size: 15 residues. With V trimmed by 3 bases and J by 3 bases, 4 bases remained unmatched. Germline CDR1 and CDR2: SGDLS and YYNGEE. Here the CDR3 reads CASSASGGSNEKLFF. Written as DNA, the CDR3 is TGTGCCAGCAGCGCGTCAGGGGGCTCTAATGAAAAACTGTTTTTT.

The rearrangement links TRBV3-1 to TRBJ2-3, with D possibly called TRBD1 or TRBD2 (6 bases each). In germline, CDR1 is LGHDT, CDR2 YNNKEL (reference sequence). V dropped 4 bases and J dropped 0 bases, with 11 bases sitting between them. This CDR3 region has 15 residues. CDR3 region: CASSPQGTSTDTQYF. CDR3 bases: TGTGCCAGCAGCCCTCAGGGGACTAGCACAGATACGCAGTATTTT.

This clonotype was seen ten or more times. This sequence joins TRBV5-1 and TRBJ2-7; the match to TRBD1 covers 8 bases. The CDR3 runs to 14 residues. Unmatched junction bases numbered 4, after V lost 4 bases and J lost 1 base. Germline V gives CDR1 SGHRS, CDR2 YFSETQ. The CDR3 loop is CASSQQGESYEQYF. CDR3 DNA sequence: TGCGCCAGCAGCCAACAGGGGGAATCCTACGAGCAGTACTTC.

The J gene is TRBJ1-1, the V gene TRBV5-5, with D unclear. V gave up 2 bases and J gave up 5 bases, with 7 bases separating them. The CDR3 is made up of 12 amino acids. The germline gives CDR1 SGHKS, CDR2 YYEKEE (reference sequence). CDR3 loop: CASSFDRTEAFF. The DNA of the CDR3 is TGTGCCAGCAGCTTCGATCGAACTGAAGCTTTCTTT.

The chain has TRBV29-1 and TRBJ1-4; D is undetermined. V was shortened by 7 bases and J by 5 bases, with 5 bases between the two germline ends. Germline V CDR1 and CDR2: SQVTM, ANQGSEA. The CDR3 sequence is 10 residues long. CDR3 amino acids: CSAGNEKLFF. DNA for the CDR3: TGCAGCGCCGGGAATGAAAAACTGTTTTTT.

This clonotype was detected many times. The J gene is TRBJ1-2, the V gene TRBV7-2, with a weak D call TRBD1 (6 bases). V dropped 5 bases and J dropped 8 bases, with 12 bases sitting between them. CDR3 length: 12 amino acids. Germline V gene data show CDR1 as SGHTA and CDR2 as FQGNSA. The CDR3, as DNA: TGTGCCAGCAGCATAGGGGGAGGCGGCTACACCTTC. Its protein is CASSIGGGGYTF.

This clonotype was counted ten times or more. The chain combines TRBV29-1 with TRBJ2-2, with unresolved D. CDR3 size: 14 residues. V lost 1 base and J lost 5, with 11 bases in between. The V gene's germline CDR1 is SQVTM and CDR2 ANQGSEA. The DNA for the CDR3 is TGCAGCGTTGAAGGGGTGAGAGGAACCGGGGAGCTGTTTTTT. Translated: CSVEGVRGTGELFF.

This clonotype has a count of ten or more. The chain couples TRBV11-2 to TRBJ2-1; the match to TRBD2 covers 10 bases. Germline values: CDR1 SGHAT, CDR2 FQNNGV. After removal of 5 bases from V and 4 bases from J, the junction contained 11 bases not matched to a gene. The CDR3 sequence is 17 residues long. This CDR3 reads CASSLRGAAGGYNEQFF. Written as DNA, the CDR3 is TGTGCCAGCAGCCTCCGTGGTGCAGCGGGGGGGTACAATGAGCAGTTCTTC.

By share, this clonotype counts as medium-sized. This chain links TRBV28 with TRBJ2-7, with TRBD1 matching 9 bases. J gave up 2 bases and V 11 bases, and 7 bases lay outside the gene matches. This CDR3 is built from 13 residues. Germline CDR1 MDHEN, CDR2 SYDVKM. The CDR3 DNA reads as TGTGCCCTCAGGGACAGGGTAACCTACGAGCAGTACTTC. It yields the protein CALRDRVTYEQYF.

DNA of the CDR3: TGTGCCAGCAGCGTAGCTAGTGAGCAGTTCTTC. It codes for CASSVASEQFF. The chain combines TRBV9 with TRBJ2-1, with D unresolved. Germline CDR1 SGDLS, CDR2 YYNGEE. This CDR3 contains 11 residues. Trimming stripped 0 bases from V and 9 bases from J, with 4 bases between.

Of note for this clonotype: It is unclear where the CDR3 begins or ends on the DNA, so no DNA is shown, and the CDR3 is as TCRdb lists it. The rearrangement joins TRBV19 to TRBJ2-2; the D call TRBD2 from the table was never checked on the DNA. The CDR3 spans 17 amino acids, including both terminal residues. Per the germline V gene, CDR1 is LNHDA and CDR2 is SQIVND (reference sequence). This chain's CDR3 is CATHPGGGIFVGELFFF.